This T cell receptor (beta chain) was sequenced in a study of shared clonotypes between healthy human individuals. With respect to this clone: What it binds is not known.

Overall study results and limits: Clonotype sharing across donors was expected to vary with sequencing depth. Naive CD4 clonotypes were shared across several donors at roughly 5%.

Measured with immunoSEQ multiplex PCR; TCRdb has only the in-frame clones, and not every one. Of some 2.4 million clones listed, 90% to 95% are singletons. This CDR3 contains 15 residues. Germline V CDR1 and CDR2: SGHRS, YFSETQ. Trimming removed 0 bases from V and 1 base from J, with 7 bases in between. The chain has TRBV5-1 and TRBJ2-2; unclear D gene. Material for sequencing was naive CD4+ T cells from PBMCs. Subset meaning: CD45RA+ positively selected. This TCR was recovered from a man aged 18 to 29 in good health. Some clones in this sample may be carry-over from other donors' samples. The CDR3 reads CASSLESGNTGELFF. The DNA of the CDR3 is TGCGCCAGCAGCTTGGAATCAGGGAACACCGGGGAGCTGTTTTTT.